This T cell receptor beta chain was sequenced in a study of T-cell reconstitution after alpha-beta-depleted transplantation in children. V was clipped by 2 bases and J by 3 bases, with 8 bases between them. The CDR3 covers 13 residues. As for this clonotype: Antigen specificity is unknown.

Preparing the TCRbeta library involved the use of unique molecular identifiers. Via MiXCR, TCRdb re-called the PCR reads, giving one row per CDR3 protein. The sample yields more than 400,000 distinct CDR3 sequences, 43% seen once. Broader study findings: T cells produced anew were the main source of T-cell counts and diversity one year after transplant. The high TCRbeta diversity at day 60 in some patients came from surviving recipient T cells and thymic progenitors.

This specimen was PBMCs, taken before TCRalphabeta/CD19-depleted stem cell transplant. V and J are TRBV12-3 or TRBV12-4 and TRBJ2-7, with D unclear. The receptor comes from a girl between 2 and 10 years old with aplastic anemia, due to receive a stem cell transplant. DNA for the CDR3: TGTGCCAGCAGTTTAAGGACGGGCTACGAGCAGTACTTC. Its translation is CASSLRTGYEQYF.